The 31 T cell receptor beta chains reported below all come from one sample, sequenced in a study of monozygotic twins with inflammatory bowel disease (dated by TCRdb to between 2018 and 2021). The library was obtained by 5' RACE. Sequenced on an Illumina HiSeq 2500. TCRdb reanalyzed the reads, keeping one entry per CDR3 protein sequence and omitting DNA. The table for this sample shows about 160,000 distinct CDR3 sequences. Of the sample, 2.4% falls within the top ten clones. The sequencing sample was made of blood. These receptors originate from a human donor with ulcerative colitis or Crohn's disease, or a healthy co-twin of an affected twin (not recorded which).

The rearrangement uses TRBV20-1 and TRBJ1-2; TCRdb lists TRBD1, though no DNA is available to test this call. CDR1 DFQATT and CDR2 SNEGSKA come from the germline V gene (reference sequence). This CDR3 is built from 15 residues. CDR3 amino acids: CSAGESGQLNYGYTF.

The chain recombines TRBV3-1 with TRBJ1-2; lacking DNA, the TRBD1 call made by TCRdb goes unchecked. CDR1 and CDR2 from the germline V gene are LGHDT and YNNKEL (reference sequence). The CDR3 extends over 19 amino acids. The CDR3 here is CASSQWRGQTGADNYGYTF. Full variable domain (missing parts from reference TRBV3-1 and TRBJ1-2): DTAVSQTPKYLVTQMGNDKSIKCEQNLGHDTMYWYKQDSKKFLKIMFSYNNKELIINETVPNRFSPKSPDKAHLNLHINSLELGDSAVYFCASSQWRGQTGADNYGYTFGSGTRLTVV.

The chain recombines TRBV5-1 with TRBJ2-2; as DNA is missing, the TRBD2 call by TCRdb cannot be tested. CDR1 is SGHRS and CDR2 is YFSETQ in the germline V gene. The CDR3 loop spans 16 amino acids. The CDR3 sequence: CASSLEPRDSTGELFF. Full variable domain (outside the CDR3, taken from reference TRBV5-1 and TRBJ2-2): KAGVTQTPRYLIKTRGQQVTLSCSPISGHRSVSWYQQTPGQGLQFLFEYFSETQRNKGNFPGRFSGRQFSNSRSEMNVSTLELGDSALYLCASSLEPRDSTGELFFGEGSRLTVL.

J is TRBJ2-1 and V is TRBV5-4. The length of the CDR3 is 13 residues. Germline CDR1 is SGHNT and CDR2 is YYREEE (reference sequence). The CDR3 is CASSLAHYNEQFF.

The chain uses TRBV7-9 and TRBJ2-1; TCRdb gives TRBD2 as the D gene, but with no DNA this cannot be confirmed. Germline V CDR1 and CDR2: SEHNR, FQNEAQ (reference sequence). CDR3 length: 13 amino acids. CDR3 amino acids: CASSLESREAQFF.

The chain joins TRBV20-1 to TRBJ1-4; TCRdb proposes TRBD1, but this gene call is untestable without DNA. The germline V gene encodes CDR1 DFQATT and CDR2 SNEGSKA (reference sequence). This CDR3 is 15 amino acids long. CDR3 sequence reads: CSARDLQTGDEKLFF.

The chain recombines TRBV5-6 with TRBJ1-2; with no DNA, the TCRdb D assignment of TRBD1 cannot be verified. Germline CDR1 reads SGHDT; CDR2 reads YYEEEE. CDR3 length equals 14 residues. The CDR3: CASSLTGSYDGYTF.

The chain combines TRBV7-2 with TRBJ2-5; TCRdb names TRBD2, which stays unverified in the absence of DNA. Germline CDR1 SGHTA, CDR2 FQGNSA. The CDR3 has 15 amino acids. The CDR3 loop is CASRPRREAQETQYF.

The genes are TRBV12-3 or TRBV12-4 and TRBJ2-1; TCRdb reports TRBD2, a call that lacks DNA to check it against. The CDR3 spans 16 residues. CDR3 region: CASSLGLAGGLDEQFF.

The gene calls are TRBV4-2 and TRBJ2-3; without DNA, the TCRdb call of TRBD2 cannot be checked. The CDR3 extends over 15 amino acids. Per the germline V gene, CDR1 is LGHNA and CDR2 is YNFKEQ. CDR3 in amino acids: CASSQLAGQTDTQYF.

V and J are TRBV7-2 and TRBJ1-2; absent DNA, TCRdb's TRBD1 call cannot be checked. Germline V gene sequence: CDR1 SGHTA, CDR2 FQGNSA. This CDR3 is 14 amino acids long. The CDR3 protein is CASSPGRGPYGYTF.

The genes are TRBV18 and TRBJ2-7. The CDR3 spans 14 residues. Germline-derived CDR1 and CDR2 are KGHSH and LQKENI. CDR3 loop: CASSPFREVYEQYF.

The chain joins TRBV4-1 to TRBJ1-1; the TCRdb D gene call, TRBD1, has no DNA to confirm it. CDR3 size: 18 residues. Germline V lookup: CDR1 MGHRA, CDR2 YSYEKL. This CDR3 reads CASSQAWGDRGMNTEAFF.

V gene TRBV10-3 combines with J gene TRBJ2-2; the D call of TRBD1 rests on TCRdb alone, since no DNA is present to check it. The CDR3 extends over 15 amino acids. From germline, CDR1 is ENHRY and CDR2 SYGVKD. CDR3: CATRSRTGDTGELFF.

V and J are TRBV2 and TRBJ2-4; with no DNA, the TCRdb D assignment of TRBD2 cannot be verified. The CDR3 covers 15 residues. The V gene's germline CDR1 is SNHLY and CDR2 FYNNEI. CDR3 loop: CASSDIQAGGYIQYF. Combining the CDR3 with reference TRBV2 and TRBJ2-4 gives the whole variable domain EPEVTQTPSHQVTQMGQEVILRCVPISNHLYFYWYRQILGQKVEFLVSFYNNEISEKSEIFDDQFSVERPDGSNFTLKIRSTKLEDSAMYFCASSDIQAGGYIQYFGAGTRLSVL.

The CDR3 loop is CASRPGGETQYF. The chain recombines TRBV28 with TRBJ2-5; the D call of TRBD1 rests on TCRdb alone, since no DNA is present to check it. This CDR3 has 12 amino acids. Germline V gene lookup returns CDR1 MDHEN and CDR2 SYDVKM.

The chain couples TRBV7-2 to TRBJ2-5; as DNA is missing, the TRBD1 call by TCRdb cannot be tested. The CDR3 totals 17 residues. Germline assignment: CDR1 SGHTA and CDR2 FQGNSA. The CDR3 region is CASSLFPGQGVKETQYF.

V and J are TRBV28 and TRBJ1-2; absent DNA, TCRdb's TRBD1 call cannot be checked. CDR3 length: 13 amino acids. Per the germline V gene, CDR1 is MDHEN and CDR2 is SYDVKM. CDR3 region: CASSLTGIYGYTF.

The chain carries TRBV5-1 and TRBJ2-2. The CDR3 is made up of 16 amino acids. Germline CDR1 reads SGHRS; CDR2 reads YFSETQ. Here the CDR3 reads CASSLVTAANTGELFF. Combining the CDR3 with reference TRBV5-1 and TRBJ2-2 gives the whole variable domain KAGVTQTPRYLIKTRGQQVTLSCSPISGHRSVSWYQQTPGQGLQFLFEYFSETQRNKGNFPGRFSGRQFSNSRSEMNVSTLELGDSALYLCASSLVTAANTGELFFGEGSRLTVL.

This chain joins TRBV5-1 and TRBJ1-5; TCRdb reports TRBD1, a call that lacks DNA to check it against. The CDR3 is 16 amino acids. The V gene's germline CDR1 is SGHRS and CDR2 YFSETQ. CDR3 protein: CASSPEPGGVYQPQHF.

The chain joins TRBV5-5 to TRBJ2-5; TCRdb reports TRBD1, a call that lacks DNA to check it against. The CDR3 contains 16 residues. Germline V gene data show CDR1 as SGHKS and CDR2 as YYEKEE (reference sequence). CDR3 in amino acids: CASSSGTGGHLETQYF.

The genes are TRBV5-4 and TRBJ1-1. This CDR3 is 13 amino acids long. Germline V gene sequence: CDR1 SGHNT, CDR2 YYREEE (reference sequence). This chain's CDR3 is CASSSAVNTEAFF. The full variable domain, with the rest looked up from reference TRBV5-4 and TRBJ1-1, is ETGVTQSPTHLIKTRGQQVTLRCSSQSGHNTVSWYQQALGQGPQFIFQYYREEENGRGNFPPRFSGLQFPNYSSELNVNALELDDSALYLCASSSAVNTEAFFGQGTRLTVV.

The chain is built from TRBV24-1 and TRBJ2-1; the D call of TRBD2 rests on TCRdb alone, since no DNA is present to check it. CDR3 length: 15 residues. Germline CDR1 KGHDR, CDR2 SFDVKD. The CDR3 loop is CATSGLAGGRNEQFF.

The chain has TRBV27 and TRBJ1-5; TCRdb's D gene call, TRBD1, goes unchecked for lack of DNA. Germline CDR1 and CDR2: MNHEY and SMNVEV (reference sequence). This CDR3 is built from 16 residues. The chain's CDR3 is CASSPGAPYSNQPQHF.

This chain joins TRBV7-2 and TRBJ1-2. The CDR3 consists of 16 residues. From germline, CDR1 is SGHTA and CDR2 FQGNSA. The CDR3 region is CASRLGPGESNYGYTF.

The rearrangement uses TRBV7-3 and TRBJ1-1. This CDR3 spans 13 amino acids. Germline CDR1 and CDR2: SGHTA and FQGTGA. The CDR3 region is CASSLYMNTEAFF.

This rearrangement joins TRBV5-1 to TRBJ2-7; TCRdb lists TRBD2, though no DNA is available to test this call. Germline CDR1 is SGHRS and CDR2 is YFSETQ. This CDR3 region has 15 residues. The chain's CDR3 is CASSLLRDGSYEQYF.

The rearrangement links TRBV11-3 to TRBJ2-5; there is no DNA to check the TCRdb D call of TRBD2. The CDR3 runs to 13 residues. Germline V CDR1 and CDR2: SGHNT, YENEEA. The CDR3 reads CASSLRGQETQYF.

V gene TRBV11-1 combines with J gene TRBJ2-5; TCRdb lists TRBD2, though no DNA is available to test this call. The CDR3 runs to 18 residues. The germline V gene has CDR1 SGHAT and CDR2 FQDESV (reference sequence). CDR3 sequence reads: CASSSLGDRGGRQETQYF.

V gene TRBV6-1 combines with J gene TRBJ2-5; TCRdb indicates TRBD2, and absent DNA this call remains unverified. Germline V gene sequence: CDR1 MNHNS, CDR2 SASEGT. This CDR3 has 17 residues. The CDR3 is CASTPRGASAESETQYF.

The V gene is TRBV4-3, the J gene TRBJ1-6. CDR1 LGHNA and CDR2 YSLEER come from the germline V gene. This CDR3 has 16 amino acids. This CDR3 is CASSQDYPIYNSSLHF.